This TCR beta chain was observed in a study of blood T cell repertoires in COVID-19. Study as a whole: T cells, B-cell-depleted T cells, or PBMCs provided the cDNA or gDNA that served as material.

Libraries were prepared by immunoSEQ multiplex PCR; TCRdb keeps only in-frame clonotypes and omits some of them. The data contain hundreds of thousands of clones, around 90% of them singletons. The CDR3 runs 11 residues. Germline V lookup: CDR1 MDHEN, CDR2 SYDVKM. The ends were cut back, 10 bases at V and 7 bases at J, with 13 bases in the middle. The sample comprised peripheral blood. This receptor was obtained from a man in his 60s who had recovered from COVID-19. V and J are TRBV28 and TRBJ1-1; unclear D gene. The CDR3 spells CATLPISEAFF. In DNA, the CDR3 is TGTGCCACCCTACCGATAAGTGAAGCTTTCTTT.